The 27 T cell receptor beta chains below come from one sample, sequenced in a study of OX40 agonist ivuxolimab in advanced cancers. TCRdb's table, derived via immunoSEQ multiplex PCR, lists solely in-frame clones and lacks some. The sample includes 40,000 to 60,000 clones, approximately 90% of them seen just once. The sample in question was CD4+ or CD8+ T cells sorted from blood, obtained in a trial of the OX40 agonist ivuxolimab. The origin of the receptors is an adult with an advanced solid tumor such as melanoma, head and neck, liver or kidney cancer.

This chain uses TRBV28 with TRBJ1-5; the match to TRBD1 covers 9 bases. This CDR3 spans 18 amino acids. Germline CDR1 MDHEN, CDR2 SYDVKM. V was pared by 2 bases and J by 3 bases, with 11 bases of the junction left unmatched. The CDR3 coding sequence is TGTGCCAGCAGTTTAGGGGCTCTGGGGACAGGGTACAATCAGCCCCAGCATTTT. Protein product: CASSLGALGTGYNQPQHF.

The chain is built from TRBV29-1 and TRBJ1-1; D is possibly TRBD1 (6 bases). There are 13 residues in the CDR3. CDR1 and CDR2 from the germline V gene are SQVTM and ANQGSEA. The ends were cut back, 7 bases at V and 1 base at J, with 13 bases in the middle. The chain's CDR3 is CSAYRDGNTEAFF. DNA for the CDR3: TGCAGCGCTTACAGGGATGGGAACACTGAAGCTTTCTTT.

This chain joins TRBV19 and TRBJ2-3; D call uncertain. V was trimmed by 4 bases and J by 5 bases, leaving 7 bases between them. CDR1 is LNHDA and CDR2 is SQIVND in the germline V gene (reference sequence). The CDR3 totals 12 residues. The CDR3 DNA is TGTGCCAGTAGTAGTCCTGGAGATACGCAGTATTTT. It codes for CASSSPGDTQYF.

The genes are TRBV19 and TRBJ2-5; maybe TRBD2 (6 bases). Germline CDR1 reads LNHDA; CDR2 reads SQIVND (reference sequence). The ends were cut back, 3 bases at V and 2 bases at J, with 16 bases in the middle. The CDR3 totals 16 residues. The DNA for the CDR3 is TGTGCCAGTAGTATCAGGAGGGTCACGGGGCAAGAGACCCAGTACTTC. This encodes CASSIRRVTGQETQYF. The whole variable domain, filled in from reference TRBV19 and TRBJ2-5, reads DGGITQSPKYLFRKEGQNVTLSCEQNLNHDAMYWYRQDPGQGLRLIYYSQIVNDFQKGDIAEGYSVSREKKESFPLTVTSAQKNPTAFYLCASSIRRVTGQETQYFGPGTRLLVL.

The rearrangement joins TRBV6-5 to TRBJ2-5, with D hard to call. The CDR3 extends over 14 amino acids. V lost 5 bases to trimming and J lost 5 bases, with 15 bases between them. Germline lookup yields CDR1 MNHEY and CDR2 SVGAGI. The chain's CDR3 is CASSPTSPRETQYF. CDR3 DNA: TGTGCCAGCAGTCCGACATCTCCGAGGGAGACCCAGTACTTC.

V is TRBV10-3 and J is TRBJ2-5; D possibly corresponds to TRBD1 (6 bases). The CDR3 totals 13 residues. Germline CDR1 is ENHRY and CDR2 is SYGVKD. V was cut by 3 bases and J by 5 bases, with 10 bases left in between. The chain's CDR3 is CAISEGQGETQYF. CDR3 sequence (DNA): TGTGCCATCAGTGAAGGGCAGGGGGAGACCCAGTACTTC.

This sequence joins TRBV19 and TRBJ1-5, with 11 nucleotides matching TRBD1. With 3 bases clipped from V and 2 bases from J, the junction kept 6 bases outside the gene matches. The CDR3 is 17 residues long. Germline V CDR1 and CDR2: LNHDA, SQIVND (reference sequence). The CDR3 reads CASSIIGQGAGNQPQHF. CDR3 DNA: TGTGCCAGTAGTATTATCGGACAGGGGGCAGGCAATCAGCCCCAGCATTTT.

This chain uses TRBV19 with TRBJ1-2; no clear D gene. The V gene lost 8 bases and the J gene lost 0 bases, with 16 bases spanning the gap. The CDR3 extends over 15 amino acids. CDR1 LNHDA and CDR2 SQIVND come from the germline V gene (reference sequence). This CDR3 reads CASSLSPQANYGYTF. The DNA of the CDR3 is TGTGCCAGTTCCCTCAGTCCTCAAGCTAACTATGGCTACACCTTC.

This clone appeared a single time. This chain connects TRBV10-3 to TRBJ2-5, with D perhaps assigned TRBD1 or TRBD2 (5 bases each). Germline V lookup: CDR1 ENHRY, CDR2 SYGVKD. Trimming shortened V by 0 bases and J by 3 bases, and 11 bases separated the two germline ends. This CDR3 has 15 amino acids. The CDR3 is CAISESRQTKETQYF. The CDR3 coding sequence is TGTGCCATCAGTGAGTCAAGACAGACTAAAGAGACCCAGTACTTC.

The V and J genes are TRBV19 and TRBJ1-5; weak D call: TRBD1 (5 bases). This CDR3 is 19 amino acids long. CDR1 and CDR2 (germline): LNHDA, SQIVND (reference sequence). Trimming took off 5 bases at V and 0 bases at J, with 23 bases between the two ends. In nucleotides, the CDR3 is TGTGCCAGTAGTCGTTTACAGTTTTATCTGGGGGATAGCAATCAGCCCCAGCATTTT. Translated, it gives CASSRLQFYLGDSNQPQHF. Full variable domain (rest looked up from reference TRBV19 and TRBJ1-5): DGGITQSPKYLFRKEGQNVTLSCEQNLNHDAMYWYRQDPGQGLRLIYYSQIVNDFQKGDIAEGYSVSREKKESFPLTVTSAQKNPTAFYLCASSRLQFYLGDSNQPQHFGDGTRLSIL.

The chain links TRBV27 to TRBJ2-1; TRBD2 is a possible D gene (5 bases). V was cut by 3 bases and J by 9 bases, with 18 bases left in between. The CDR3 consists of 15 residues. Germline loops: CDR1 MNHEY, CDR2 SMNVEV (reference sequence). The CDR3 coding sequence is TGTGCCAGCAGTTTTCTAGGGAGAGCCTTCGCTGAGCAGTTCTTC. Translation gives CASSFLGRAFAEQFF.

This clone was seen a handful of times. The genes are TRBV7-9 and TRBJ1-1; unclear D gene. Germline V gives CDR1 SEHNR, CDR2 FQNEAQ (reference sequence). V lost 1 base, J lost 6 bases, and 6 bases lay in between. This CDR3 region has 12 residues. DNA of the CDR3: TGTGCCAGCAGCTTAGACAGTTCTGAAGCTTTCTTT. Its translation: CASSLDSSEAFF.

There are a few counts of this clone. This chain connects TRBV6-6 to TRBJ1-2, with D unresolved. V lost 10 bases to trimming and J lost 7 bases, with 19 bases between them. The CDR3 is 13 amino acids. Germline lookup yields CDR1 MNHNY and CDR2 SVGAGI (reference sequence). CDR3 coding DNA: TGTGCCATAAACTCAGAGGGTTTGGGTGGCTACACCTTC. Protein: CAINSEGLGGYTF.

The chain employs TRBV11-2 and TRBJ2-1, with 7 positions matching TRBD1. Germline V gene lookup returns CDR1 SGHAT and CDR2 FQNNGV. Losses at the gene ends were 5 bases for V and 2 bases for J; bases not matched to a gene: 6. The CDR3 sequence is 15 residues long. The CDR3 bases are TGTGCCAGCAGCCTGGACAGGTTAACCTACAATGAGCAGTTCTTC. This encodes CASSLDRLTYNEQFF.

The chain couples TRBV7-9 to TRBJ2-7; D might be TRBD2 (6 bases). Between the trimmed V and J ends, which lost 5 bases and 1 base, there was a span of 15 bases. From germline, CDR1 is SEHNR and CDR2 FQNEAQ (reference sequence). This CDR3 is built from 15 residues. The CDR3 spells CASSPAGLKSYEQYF. CDR3 bases: TGTGCCAGCAGCCCGGCGGGGTTAAAGTCCTACGAGCAGTACTTC.

This clone occurred once. The chain uses TRBV19 and TRBJ2-7; possibly TRBD1 or TRBD2 for D (5 bases each). The germline V gene has CDR1 LNHDA and CDR2 SQIVND (reference sequence). V was clipped by 6 bases and J by 1 base, with 13 bases between them. The CDR3 is 14 residues long. CDR3 nucleotide sequence: TGTGCCAGTAGCAACCGGGACCGATCCTACGAGCAGTACTTC. Protein sequence: CASSNRDRSYEQYF.

This clone was picked up one time. The CDR3 bases are TGTGCCAGCAGTTACTCGAATCAGGGGCTGCGCGGGGAGCTGTTTTTT. This translates into CASSYSNQGLRGELFF. The V call is TRBV6-6, the J call TRBJ2-2; D is possibly TRBD1 (6 bases). There are 16 residues in the CDR3. Per germline, CDR1 MNHNY and CDR2 SVGAGI (reference sequence). Trimming cost V 0 bases and J 7 bases, with 15 bases left between them.

The V and J genes are TRBV2 and TRBJ2-3; TRBD2 aligns across 8 bases. This CDR3 comprises 15 residues. CDR1 SNHLY and CDR2 FYNNEI come from the germline V gene. The ends lost 1 base at V and 2 bases at J; junction bases unmatched: 2. CDR3 sequence reads: CASSEGGGPTDTQYF. The CDR3 nucleotides read TGTGCCAGCAGTGAAGGCGGGGGGCCCACAGATACGCAGTATTTT.

The chain has TRBV11-2 and TRBJ2-7, with D hard to call. CDR3 length: 10 amino acids. Germline CDR1 reads SGHAT; CDR2 reads FQNNGV. The CDR3 here is CATGIYEQYF. CDR3 nucleotides: TGTGCAACGGGCATCTACGAGCAGTACTTC.

V and J are TRBV19 and TRBJ1-1, with a weak D call TRBD1 (5 bases). The germline gives CDR1 LNHDA, CDR2 SQIVND (reference sequence). The CDR3 runs to 14 residues. Trimming cost V 6 bases and J 1 base, with 12 bases left between them. In DNA, the CDR3 is TGTGCCAGTAGAGGAGGGGCAACGAACACTGAAGCTTTCTTT. The encoded protein is CASRGGATNTEAFF.

The chain carries TRBV19 and TRBJ2-5; D possibly matches TRBD1 or TRBD2 (6 bases each). Per germline, CDR1 LNHDA and CDR2 SQIVND (reference sequence). The CDR3 contains 13 residues. V gave up 6 bases and J gave up 2 bases, with 10 bases separating them. CDR3 amino acids: CASSQGRQETQYF. CDR3 DNA sequence: TGTGCCAGTAGCCAGGGGAGGCAAGAGACCCAGTACTTC.

CDR3 sequence (DNA): TGTGCCAGCTCACCACCTTTACAGGGGAACGCCAAAAACATTCAGTACTTC. As protein: CASSPPLQGNAKNIQYF. The J gene is TRBJ2-4, the V gene TRBV18; TRBD1 matches at 7 bases. Per the germline V gene, CDR1 is KGHSH and CDR2 is LQKENI. The ends lost 0 bases at V and 1 base at J; junction bases unmatched: 6. The length of the CDR3 is 17 residues.

This chain uses TRBV9 with TRBJ2-3, with a possible D match to TRBD2 (6 bases). Trimming took off 3 bases at V and 4 bases at J, with 12 bases between the two ends. There are 14 residues in the CDR3. Germline loops: CDR1 SGDLS, CDR2 YYNGEE. For the CDR3, the DNA is TGTGCCAGCAGCGCAGTCGGGAGCGCAGATACGCAGTATTTT. Translation gives CASSAVGSADTQYF.

The chain links TRBV7-2 to TRBJ2-1, with 8 positions matching TRBD1. Trimming at V came to 3 bases and at J to 5 bases, leaving 6 bases not matched to a gene. The CDR3 length is 15 residues. The germline gives CDR1 SGHTA, CDR2 FQGNSA. As DNA, the CDR3 is TGTGCCAGCAGCTTTGGACAGGGTTATGACAATGAGCAGTTCTTC. Translating gives CASSFGQGYDNEQFF.

This clone was recorded only once. The V and J genes are TRBV7-9 and TRBJ1-6, with D possibly TRBD1 on 5 matching bases. The CDR3 contains 16 residues. Germline loops: CDR1 SEHNR, CDR2 FQNEAQ (reference sequence). V gave up 0 bases and J gave up 6 bases, with 12 bases separating them. The CDR3 here is CASSLAGGGVNSPLHF. CDR3 DNA sequence: TGTGCCAGCAGCTTAGCCGGCGGGGGTGTTAATTCACCCCTCCACTTT.

The rearrangement uses TRBV5-5 and TRBJ1-2; 7 nucleotides match TRBD1. Unmatched junction bases numbered 13, after V lost 6 bases and J lost 8 bases. Germline V gene lookup returns CDR1 SGHKS and CDR2 YYEKEE (reference sequence). This CDR3 contains 14 residues. CDR3 region: CASNLNEGAPGYTF. The CDR3 DNA follows: TGTGCCAGCAACCTAAACGAGGGGGCGCCGGGCTACACCTTC. The full variable domain, with the rest looked up from reference TRBV5-5 and TRBJ1-2, is DAGVTQSPTHLIKTRGQQVTLRCSPISGHKSVSWYQQVLGQGPQFIFQYYEKEERGRGNFPDRFSARQFPNYSSELNVNALLLGDSALYLCASNLNEGAPGYTFGSGTRLTVV.

This chain joins TRBV10-3 and TRBJ2-7, with D perhaps matching TRBD2 (6 bases). The germline gives CDR1 ENHRY, CDR2 SYGVKD. V was clipped by 10 bases and J by 0 bases, with 16 bases between them. The CDR3 is 14 residues long. As DNA, the CDR3 is TGTGCCACCCGGGTAGGGACTTCCTCCTACGAGCAGTACTTC. It yields the protein CATRVGTSSYEQYF.